The 28 T cell receptor beta chains presented below share a single source sample, sequenced in a study of OX40 agonist ivuxolimab in advanced cancers. Here immunoSEQ multiplex PCR was the method, and the copy in TCRdb shows in-frame clones only, minus some. The table shows tens of thousands of clones, with roughly 80% occurring only once. The sample consisted of CD4+ or CD8+ T cells sorted from blood, taken in a trial of the OX40 agonist ivuxolimab. The receptors were sampled from an adult with an advanced solid tumor such as melanoma, head and neck, liver or kidney cancer.

The table lists this clone with a few counts. The V gene is TRBV9, the J gene TRBJ1-4; 9 nucleotides align to TRBD1. CDR1 and CDR2 from the germline V gene are SGDLS and YYNGEE. This CDR3 is built from 16 residues. V lost 3 bases, J lost 6 bases, and 9 bases stayed unmatched. Written as DNA, the CDR3 is TGTGCCAGCAGCGCCACCACAGGGGGCGTGGATGAAAAACTGTTTTTT. Translation gives CASSATTGGVDEKLFF.

This clone was observed a handful of times. The chain recombines TRBV7-9 with TRBJ1-5; maybe TRBD1 (5 bases). The germline CDR1 and CDR2 sequences are SEHNR and FQNEAQ (reference sequence). This CDR3 region has 12 residues. The ends were cut back, 1 base at V and 7 bases at J, with 5 bases in the middle. As DNA, the CDR3 is TGTGCCAGCAGCTTAGGGGACCAGCCCCAGCATTTT. It specifies CASSLGDQPQHF. Filled out from reference TRBV7-9 and TRBJ1-5, the complete variable domain reads DTGVSQNPRHKITKRGQNVTFRCDPISEHNRLYWYRQTLGQGPEFLTYFQNEAQLEKSRLLSDRFSAERPKGSFSTLEIQRTEQGDSAMYLCASSLGDQPQHFGDGTRLSIL.

Worth noting for this clone: An end of the junction differs from the germline gene, which may be a read error. The rearrangement joins TRBV2 to TRBJ1-2, with D possibly being TRBD1 (5 bases). The CDR3 length is 17 residues. Germline V gives CDR1 SNHLY, CDR2 FYNNEI. CDR3 DNA: TGTGCCAGCAGTAAAGCGACAGCTCGGACGGCTAACTATGGCTACACCTTC. Protein: CASSKATARTANYGYTF.

The chain employs TRBV10-3 and TRBJ2-2; 8 nucleotides agree with TRBD1. Germline assignment: CDR1 ENHRY and CDR2 SYGVKD. This CDR3 comprises 17 residues. The V and J ends lost 0 bases and 5 bases, in that order; junction bases with no gene match: 8. Written as DNA, the CDR3 is TGTGCCATCAGTGAGTCGAGGGCAGGGGGCATAACCGGGGAGCTGTTTTTT. It specifies CAISESRAGGITGELFF.

The V call is TRBV19, the J call TRBJ2-1; perhaps TRBD1 as D (5 bases). The CDR3 contains 12 residues. In germline, CDR1 is LNHDA, CDR2 SQIVND (reference sequence). The V end lost 7 bases, the J end lost 10 bases, and 14 bases lay between the germline ends. The CDR3 DNA follows: TGTGCCAGTACCAAAGTAGGGGTGGAGCAGTTCTTC. Translation gives CASTKVGVEQFF. The complete variable domain, with remaining parts taken from reference TRBV19 and TRBJ2-1, reads DGGITQSPKYLFRKEGQNVTLSCEQNLNHDAMYWYRQDPGQGLRLIYYSQIVNDFQKGDIAEGYSVSREKKESFPLTVTSAQKNPTAFYLCASTKVGVEQFFGPGTRLTVL.

The chain employs TRBV4-2 and TRBJ2-3, with 7 nucleotides matching TRBD1. With 2 bases clipped from V and 0 bases from J, the junction kept 2 bases outside the gene matches. There are 15 residues in the CDR3. CDR1 is LGHNA, CDR2 YNFKEQ, per germline. In DNA, the CDR3 is TGTGCCAGCAGCCAAAACAGGGGAAGCACAGATACGCAGTATTTT. This sequence encodes CASSQNRGSTDTQYF.

The chain combines TRBV6-5 with TRBJ2-7; possibly TRBD2 for D (6 bases). The V end lost 8 bases, the J end lost 1 base, and 18 bases lay between the germline ends. The CDR3 loop spans 15 amino acids. Looked up from germline, CDR1 is MNHEY and CDR2 is SVGAGI. CDR3 loop: CASLPTLGGSYEQYF. DNA of the CDR3: TGTGCCAGCTTGCCTACGTTGGGAGGATCCTACGAGCAGTACTTC.

The J gene is TRBJ2-1, the V gene TRBV7-2; 9 nucleotides align to TRBD2. The germline V gene encodes CDR1 SGHTA and CDR2 FQGNSA. The CDR3 contains 15 residues. V trimming: 5 bases; J trimming: 2 bases; junction bases outside the gene matches: 4. The CDR3 loop is CASSPPSGTYNEQFF. The CDR3 nucleotides read TGTGCCAGCAGCCCTCCTAGCGGGACCTACAATGAGCAGTTCTTC.

V usage is TRBV19 and J usage is TRBJ2-7; TRBD2 matches 9 bases. V gave up 3 bases and J gave up 4 bases; unmatched junction bases: 13. The V gene's germline CDR1 is LNHDA and CDR2 SQIVND (reference sequence). The CDR3 extends over 17 amino acids. This CDR3 reads CASSISAGGHFGYEQYF. In nucleotides, the CDR3 is TGTGCCAGTAGTATTTCTGCGGGAGGGCACTTTGGATACGAGCAGTACTTC.

The chain carries TRBV25-1 and TRBJ2-5; D might be TRBD1 (6 bases). Germline V lookup: CDR1 MGHDK, CDR2 SYGVNS. The germline V and J ends were trimmed by 2 bases and 5 bases, with 12 bases remaining between them. The CDR3 consists of 14 residues. In DNA form, the CDR3 reads TGTGCCAGCAGTGAACCACAGGGTGTCGAGACCCAGTACTTC. This sequence encodes CASSEPQGVETQYF. Drawing the rest from reference TRBV25-1 and TRBJ2-5, the complete variable domain is EADIYQTPRYLVIGTGKKITLECSQTMGHDKMYWYQQDPGMELHLIHYSYGVNSTEKGDLSSESTVSRIRTEHFPLTLESARPSHTSQYLCASSEPQGVETQYFGPGTRLLVL.

J is TRBJ2-6 and V is TRBV19; TRBD1 matches 7 bases. The CDR3 consists of 18 residues. Per germline, CDR1 LNHDA and CDR2 SQIVND (reference sequence). Unmatched junction bases numbered 10, after V lost 5 bases and J lost 0 bases. DNA of the CDR3: TGTGCCAGTAGTTCCGACAGGGTCGCCCCCTCTGGGGCCAACGTCCTGACTTTC. Protein sequence: CASSSDRVAPSGANVLTF. Together with reference TRBV19 and TRBJ2-6, the CDR3 gives the full variable domain: DGGITQSPKYLFRKEGQNVTLSCEQNLNHDAMYWYRQDPGQGLRLIYYSQIVNDFQKGDIAEGYSVSREKKESFPLTVTSAQKNPTAFYLCASSSDRVAPSGANVLTFGAGSRLTVL.

CDR3 nucleotides: TGTGCCAGCAGCCGTCTACAGGAGAATCAGCCCCAGCATTTT. Translated: CASSRLQENQPQHF. The rearrangement uses TRBV6-5 and TRBJ1-5; tentative D call: TRBD1 (5 bases). The CDR3 is 14 residues long. The germline gives CDR1 MNHEY, CDR2 SVGAGI. The V end lost 6 bases, the J end lost 4 bases, and 13 bases lay between the germline ends.

This chain links TRBV10-3 with TRBJ2-6; no clear D gene. Germline loops: CDR1 ENHRY, CDR2 SYGVKD. V was clipped by 8 bases and J by 0 bases, with 8 bases between them. The length of the CDR3 is 14 residues. The CDR3 here is CAIGSPSGANVLTF. CDR3 nucleotide sequence: TGTGCCATCGGAAGCCCCTCTGGGGCCAACGTCCTGACTTTC.

This CDR3 reads CASSDTSGRLNEQYF. As DNA, the CDR3 is TGTGCCAGCAGTGACACTAGCGGGAGGTTGAACGAGCAGTACTTC. The V gene is TRBV2, the J gene TRBJ2-7, with 12 bases matching TRBD2. The CDR3 is 15 amino acids. Germline V gene lookup returns CDR1 SNHLY and CDR2 FYNNEI. Losses at the gene ends were 3 bases for V and 5 bases for J; bases not matched to a gene: 5.

V is TRBV6-5 and J is TRBJ1-2; no clear D. There are 14 residues in the CDR3. CDR1 and CDR2 (germline): MNHEY, SVGAGI. Trimming took 5 bases from V and 6 from J, leaving 16 bases between them. CDR3 in amino acids: CASSPRPLTNGYTF. The CDR3, as DNA: TGTGCCAGCAGTCCCCGGCCCCTAACAAATGGCTACACCTTC.

V usage is TRBV9 and J usage is TRBJ2-6, with a possible D match to TRBD1 (6 bases). The germline V gene has CDR1 SGDLS and CDR2 YYNGEE. The CDR3 consists of 16 residues. Trimming removed 4 bases at V and 2 bases at J, with 13 bases between. The CDR3 DNA reads TGTGCCAGCAGCCCCCGAACAGGGACTGGGGCCAACGTCCTGACTTTC. Its protein product is CASSPRTGTGANVLTF. Supplemented by reference TRBV9 and TRBJ2-6, the full variable domain reads DSGVTQTPKHLITATGQRVTLRCSPRSGDLSVYWYQQSLDQGLQFLIQYYNGEERAKGNILERFSAQQFPDLHSELNLSSLELGDSALYFCASSPRTGTGANVLTFGAGSRLTVL.

This clone was recorded only once. The rearrangement joins TRBV5-4 to TRBJ2-3, with TRBD2 identical over 11 bases. CDR3 length: 18 residues. Germline assignment: CDR1 SGHNT and CDR2 YYREEE (reference sequence). Trimming took 4 bases from V and 3 from J; bases not matched to a gene: 13. The CDR3 protein is CASSQETSGIGITDTQYF. CDR3 DNA sequence: TGTGCCAGCAGCCAAGAGACTAGCGGGATTGGGATAACAGATACGCAGTATTTT.

The chain joins TRBV19 to TRBJ1-1; TRBD1 is a possible D gene (6 bases). The CDR3 length is 16 residues. The V end lost 5 bases, the J end lost 0 bases, and 16 bases lay between the germline ends. Germline CDR1 is LNHDA and CDR2 is SQIVND (reference sequence). CDR3 coding DNA: TGTGCCAGTAGTCCCTACAGGGAAGCGTTGAACACTGAAGCTTTCTTT. This encodes CASSPYREALNTEAFF.

This clone has only a few counts. The rearrangement uses TRBV11-1 and TRBJ1-3; D is unclear. The V gene's germline CDR1 is SGHAT and CDR2 FQDESV (reference sequence). The CDR3 totals 17 residues. V lost 4 bases to trimming and J lost 3 bases, with 19 bases between them. For the CDR3, the DNA is TGTGCCAGCAGCTCTTTGGGCGATCGGAATCGTGGAAACACCATATATTTT. Translated, it gives CASSSLGDRNRGNTIYF.

This chain links TRBV28 with TRBJ1-5; tentative D call: TRBD1 (5 bases). Trimming stripped 3 bases from V and 3 bases from J, with 15 bases between. The germline V gene has CDR1 MDHEN and CDR2 SYDVKM. The CDR3 consists of 16 residues. CDR3 in amino acids: CASSLGQRRPNQPQHF. The CDR3 nucleotides are TGTGCCAGCAGTTTGGGGCAGCGAAGACCCAATCAGCCCCAGCATTTT.

The chain is built from TRBV21-1 and TRBJ2-1; TRBD1 is taken as the D call from the table, unchecked against the DNA. TRBV21-1 is a pseudogene. The CDR3 contains 17 residues. The CDR3 bases are TGTGCCAGCAGCAAAGCTAAAAGGGACAGGGCTAGATGTGAGCAGTTCTTC. Amino acids: CASSKAKRDRARCEQFF.

The gene calls are TRBV6-5 and TRBJ2-1, with D unresolved. The germline V and J ends were trimmed by 6 bases and 6 bases, with 12 bases remaining between them. The length of the CDR3 is 13 residues. CDR1 and CDR2 (germline): MNHEY, SVGAGI. This CDR3 reads CASSPVSVNEQFF. CDR3 bases: TGTGCCAGCAGCCCCGTCTCCGTCAATGAGCAGTTCTTC.

This clone was detected a few times. This rearrangement joins TRBV18 to TRBJ1-1, with 7 bases fitting TRBD1. The trim removed 5 bases at V and 5 bases at J, leaving 5 bases unmatched. Per germline, CDR1 KGHSH and CDR2 LQKENI. The CDR3 sequence is 13 residues long. CDR3 amino acids: CASSSDRVTEAFF. CDR3 DNA sequence: TGTGCCAGCTCATCCGACAGGGTGACTGAAGCTTTCTTT.

V and J are TRBV30 and TRBJ2-1; 9 bases line up with TRBD2. CDR3 size: 15 residues. The germline V gene has CDR1 GTSNPN and CDR2 SVGIG (reference sequence). V lost 0 bases to trimming and J lost 2 bases; unmatched junction nucleotides: 2. The CDR3 region is CAWSVASGTYNEQFF. DNA for the CDR3: TGTGCCTGGAGTGTGGCTAGCGGGACCTACAATGAGCAGTTCTTC.

The genes are TRBV29-1 and TRBJ2-1, with D hard to call. The CDR3 covers 13 residues. CDR1 SQVTM and CDR2 ANQGSEA come from the germline V gene. V lost 8 bases to trimming and J lost 6 bases, with 17 bases between them. CDR3 in DNA: TGCAGCTCGGTAGAGGATACTTTCAATGAGCAGTTCTTC. It codes for CSSVEDTFNEQFF.

The V call is TRBV7-3, the J call TRBJ2-1; 8 bases agree with TRBD2. With V trimmed by 7 bases and J by 7 bases, 6 bases remained unmatched. CDR3 length: 13 residues. The V gene's germline CDR1 is SGHTA and CDR2 FQGTGA. This chain's CDR3 is CASNYSGTNEQFF. The CDR3 DNA is TGTGCCAGCAATTATAGCGGGACTAATGAGCAGTTCTTC.

The V and J genes are TRBV7-3 and TRBJ2-3; 9 bases are shared with TRBD2. This CDR3 comprises 15 residues. With 6 bases clipped from V and 6 bases from J, the junction kept 10 bases outside the gene matches. Germline V gene data show CDR1 as SGHTA and CDR2 as FQGTGA. The CDR3 bases are TGTGCCAGCAGGGCTGACAATAGCGGGAGTGATACGCAGTATTTT. This codes for CASRADNSGSDTQYF.

The V call is TRBV29-1, the J call TRBJ2-1; 12 nucleotides line up with TRBD2. From germline, CDR1 is SQVTM and CDR2 ANQGSEA. Germline trimming cut 4 bases from V and 9 bases from J; bases unmatched to any gene: 13. This CDR3 contains 16 residues. The DNA of the CDR3 is TGCAGCGTTGGGTTTAAGCTAGCGGGAGGGCCCGGTGAGCAGTTCTTC. It is translated as CSVGFKLAGGPGEQFF.